These T cell receptor beta chains were read from a single sample in a study of low-dose radiotherapy and immunotherapy resistance in tumors. TCRdb processed the reads anew with MiXCR; each CDR3 protein has one entry. Among tens of thousands of distinct CDR3 sequences listed, 15% to 20% were seen once. Sequencing was performed on PBMCs, taken before treatment. The receptor source for this set is a male donor with prostate cancer. The CDR3 runs from the conserved cysteine through the conserved F or W. The order of the fields is CDR3 DNA, CDR3 protein, clone size, J gene, D gene, V gene. A D gene is named only where the DNA matches it firmly. Where a row states a size, it is once, few, many or the class of an expanded clone; other rows omit it.

CDR3nt: TGTGCCAGCAGTTACGTGGGAAATGAGCAGTTCTTC
CDR3aa: CASSYVGNEQFF
abundance: many
j_gene: TRBJ2-1
d_gene: NA
v_gene: TRBV6-2/TRBV6-3

CDR3nt: TGCAGCGTTGAATGGGTGGCAAGCACAGATACGCAGTATTTT
CDR3aa: CSVEWVASTDTQYF
abundance: many
j_gene: TRBJ2-3
d_gene: NA
v_gene: TRBV29-1

CDR3nt: TGTGCCAGCAGTTACTCGACAGGGGGCTCCTACAAGCAGTACTTC
CDR3aa: CASSYSTGGSYKQYF
abundance: NA
j_gene: TRBJ2-7
d_gene: TRBD1
v_gene: TRBV6-5

CDR3nt: TGTGCCAGCAGCCCACAGGGAACTGAAGCTTTCTTT
CDR3aa: CASSPQGTEAFF
abundance: many
j_gene: TRBJ1-1
d_gene: NA
v_gene: TRBV7-9

CDR3nt: TGCGCCAGCAGCTACGGGAACAACTACGAGCAGTACTTC
CDR3aa: CASSYGNNYEQYF
abundance: NA
j_gene: TRBJ2-7
d_gene: NA
v_gene: TRBV5-1

CDR3nt: TGTGCCAGCAGCTGGGGTGTACTGGATGAAAAACTGTTTTTT
CDR3aa: CASSWGVLDEKLFF
abundance: many
j_gene: TRBJ1-4
d_gene: NA
v_gene: TRBV12-3/TRBV12-4

CDR3nt: TGTGCCAGCAACTTAGCGGGGGGAGAGACCCAGTACTTC
CDR3aa: CASNLAGGETQYF
abundance: many
j_gene: TRBJ2-5
d_gene: TRBD2
v_gene: TRBV6-6

CDR3nt: TGTGCCAGCAGTCTTCGTTGGGGAATCGACGAGCAGTACTTC
CDR3aa: CASSLRWGIDEQYF
abundance: many
j_gene: TRBJ2-7
d_gene: NA
v_gene: TRBV6-5

CDR3nt: TGTGCCAGCAGCTTAGTTGCCCGGGCAGGGTCGGCTGAAGCTTTCTTT
CDR3aa: CASSLVARAGSAEAFF
abundance: few
j_gene: TRBJ1-1
d_gene: NA
v_gene: TRBV11-2

CDR3nt: TGCAGCGGTCAGGGGGCGGGTGAAAAACTGTTTTTT
CDR3aa: CSGQGAGEKLFF
abundance: many
j_gene: TRBJ1-4
d_gene: TRBD1
v_gene: TRBV29-1

CDR3nt: TGTGCCAGCAGCCCGGACAGGGGTCCCTCACCCCTCCACTTT
CDR3aa: CASSPDRGPSPLHF
abundance: many
j_gene: TRBJ1-6
d_gene: TRBD1
v_gene: TRBV5-4

CDR3nt: TGTGCCAGCAGTCCGACCACGGGGGGTCGGACCGGGGAGCTGTTTTTT
CDR3aa: CASSPTTGGRTGELFF
abundance: many
j_gene: TRBJ2-2
d_gene: TRBD2
v_gene: TRBV27

CDR3nt: TGCGCCAGCAGCCCGCGGACAGGCCAGAACACTGAAGCTTTCTTT
CDR3aa: CASSPRTGQNTEAFF
abundance: few
j_gene: TRBJ1-1
d_gene: TRBD1
v_gene: TRBV4-1

CDR3nt: TGTACCAGCAGCCAAGTTACAGCGGGCAGGACCCGACGTTCCTACGAGCAGTACTTC
CDR3aa: CTSSQVTAGRTRRSYEQYF
abundance: NA
j_gene: TRBJ2-7
d_gene: NA
v_gene: TRBV3-1

CDR3nt: TGTGCCAGCAGCCGTAGCGGTAGCTCCTACAATGAGCAGTTCTTC
CDR3aa: CASSRSGSSYNEQFF
abundance: few
j_gene: TRBJ2-1
d_gene: NA
v_gene: TRBV11-1

CDR3nt: TGTGCCATCAGCGACACAGGGGCCACGAACACCGGGGAGCTGTTTTTT
CDR3aa: CAISDTGATNTGELFF
abundance: many
j_gene: TRBJ2-2
d_gene: TRBD1
v_gene: TRBV10-3

CDR3nt: TGTGCCAGCAGTGACTCTGCCACCGGGGAGCTGTTTTTT
CDR3aa: CASSDSATGELFF
abundance: many
j_gene: TRBJ2-2
d_gene: NA
v_gene: TRBV6-4

CDR3nt: TGTGCCAGCAGTTCCCCCGGGACCCCTTCGGATGAGCAGTTCTTC
CDR3aa: CASSSPGTPSDEQFF
abundance: many
j_gene: TRBJ2-1
d_gene: NA
v_gene: TRBV6-5

CDR3nt: TGTGCCAGCTCAGAGGGGTACGCGAACACTGAAGCTTTCTTT
CDR3aa: CASSEGYANTEAFF
abundance: NA
j_gene: TRBJ1-1
d_gene: NA
v_gene: TRBV18

CDR3nt: TGTGCCAGCAGTATAGCGGGGGGAACTGAGCAGTTCTTC
CDR3aa: CASSIAGGTEQFF
abundance: many
j_gene: TRBJ2-1
d_gene: TRBD2
v_gene: TRBV6-5

CDR3nt: TGCAGTGCTAGCCGCTTCGAGGGCGATACGCAGTATTTT
CDR3aa: CSASRFEGDTQYF
abundance: many
j_gene: TRBJ2-3
d_gene: NA
v_gene: TRBV20-1

CDR3nt: TGTGCCAGCAGCCAAGAACACACCATATATTTT
CDR3aa: CASSQEHTIYF
abundance: few
j_gene: TRBJ1-3
d_gene: NA
v_gene: TRBV3-1

CDR3nt: TGCAGTGCCCCGTCCGGGAGAGGAGGCTACACCTTC
CDR3aa: CSAPSGRGGYTF
abundance: many
j_gene: TRBJ1-2
d_gene: NA
v_gene: TRBV20-1

CDR3nt: TGTGCCAGCAGTGAAGTATGGCAGGACCCCTACACCTTC
CDR3aa: CASSEVWQDPYTF
abundance: many
j_gene: TRBJ1-2
d_gene: NA
v_gene: TRBV2

CDR3nt: TGTGCCAGCAGTTTCGGCATCACTTACGAGCAGTACTTC
CDR3aa: CASSFGITYEQYF
abundance: medium-sized
j_gene: TRBJ2-7
d_gene: NA
v_gene: TRBV12-3/TRBV12-4

CDR3nt: TGTGCCAGCAGCCCGCCGGGTCTATTTAACACTGAAGCTTTCTTT
CDR3aa: CASSPPGLFNTEAFF
abundance: many
j_gene: TRBJ1-1
d_gene: NA
v_gene: TRBV3-1

CDR3nt: TGTGCCAGCAGTGAGGTCAGGGCAAATGAGCAGTTCTTC
CDR3aa: CASSEVRANEQFF
abundance: many
j_gene: TRBJ2-1
d_gene: NA
v_gene: TRBV2

CDR3nt: TGTGCCAGCAGTCCGGACAGGCACCGCACTGAAGCTTTCTTT
CDR3aa: CASSPDRHRTEAFF
abundance: NA
j_gene: TRBJ1-1
d_gene: TRBD1
v_gene: TRBV6-5

CDR3nt: TGTGCCAGCAAATCCCGGGACGCATACTACGAGCAGTACTTC
CDR3aa: CASKSRDAYYEQYF
abundance: many
j_gene: TRBJ2-7
d_gene: NA
v_gene: TRBV5-6

CDR3nt: TGTGCCAGCACCCCTCTAGCAGTCAACACTGAAGCTTTCTTT
CDR3aa: CASTPLAVNTEAFF
abundance: many
j_gene: TRBJ1-1
d_gene: NA
v_gene: TRBV12-3/TRBV12-4

CDR3nt: TGTGCCAGCTCACCGTCTGAGGTTCCCTACGAGCAGTACTTC
CDR3aa: CASSPSEVPYEQYF
abundance: many
j_gene: TRBJ2-7
d_gene: NA
v_gene: TRBV18

CDR3nt: TGTGCCAGTAGTAAGACCCGATGGAGCTCCTACGAGCAGTACTTC
CDR3aa: CASSKTRWSSYEQYF
abundance: many
j_gene: TRBJ2-7
d_gene: NA
v_gene: TRBV19

CDR3nt: TGTGCCAGCAGTTACGAGGTTTTGACTGGGGCCAACGTCCTGACTTTC
CDR3aa: CASSYEVLTGANVLTF
abundance: many
j_gene: TRBJ2-6
d_gene: NA
v_gene: TRBV6-5

CDR3nt: TGTGCCAGCAGTTACTCGGGCGTAGAAGCTTTCTTT
CDR3aa: CASSYSGVEAFF
abundance: many
j_gene: TRBJ1-1
d_gene: NA
v_gene: TRBV6-2/TRBV6-3

CDR3nt: TGTGCCAGCAGCTTTGGGCCACCGGGACAGGGCTACGAGCAGTACTTC
CDR3aa: CASSFGPPGQGYEQYF
abundance: many
j_gene: TRBJ2-7
d_gene: TRBD1
v_gene: TRBV11-3

CDR3nt: TGCGCCAGCGGCGTAGACAGGGGCTTAGAGACCCAGTACTTC
CDR3aa: CASGVDRGLETQYF
abundance: many
j_gene: TRBJ2-5
d_gene: TRBD1
v_gene: TRBV10-2

CDR3nt: TGTGCCAGCAGTGAATGGAGCCCGGCTAATGAAAAACTGTTTTTT
CDR3aa: CASSEWSPANEKLFF
abundance: many
j_gene: TRBJ1-4
d_gene: NA
v_gene: TRBV25-1

CDR3nt: TGTGCCAGCAGCTTAAACTTTGGGGAGCAGTACTTC
CDR3aa: CASSLNFGEQYF
abundance: many
j_gene: TRBJ2-7
d_gene: NA
v_gene: TRBV11-2

CDR3nt: TGCGCCAGCAGCTTGGCAGGGGTCGAAACCGGGGAGCTGTTTTTT
CDR3aa: CASSLAGVETGELFF
abundance: NA
j_gene: TRBJ2-2
d_gene: NA
v_gene: TRBV5-1

CDR3nt: TGTGCCACCACGACAGGGGGCAATCAGCCCCAGCATTTT
CDR3aa: CATTTGGNQPQHF
abundance: many
j_gene: TRBJ1-5
d_gene: TRBD1
v_gene: TRBV6-5

CDR3nt: TGTGCCAGCAGGCCCCGAAGCACAGATACGCAGTATTTT
CDR3aa: CASRPRSTDTQYF
abundance: many
j_gene: TRBJ2-3
d_gene: NA
v_gene: TRBV12-3/TRBV12-4

CDR3nt: TGTGCCAGTAGTAAACCGTACGAGGGCTCGGGAACTGAAGCTTTCTTT
CDR3aa: CASSKPYEGSGTEAFF
abundance: many
j_gene: TRBJ1-1
d_gene: NA
v_gene: TRBV19

CDR3nt: TGTGCCAGCAGCGCCACAGATACGCAGTATTTT
CDR3aa: CASSATDTQYF
abundance: many
j_gene: TRBJ2-3
d_gene: NA
v_gene: TRBV11-2

CDR3nt: TGTGCTAGTGGCCACCGAAGGGGCGGACGCAATCAGCCCCAGCATTTT
CDR3aa: CASGHRRGGRNQPQHF
abundance: NA
j_gene: TRBJ1-5
d_gene: NA
v_gene: TRBV12-5

CDR3nt: TGTGCCAGCAGCCAAACAAGAACCGGGGAGCTGTTTTTT
CDR3aa: CASSQTRTGELFF
abundance: NA
j_gene: TRBJ2-2
d_gene: NA
v_gene: TRBV14

CDR3nt: TGTGCCAGCAGCTTGTTACCCGGCTCAAGCACAGATACGCAGTATTTT
CDR3aa: CASSLLPGSSTDTQYF
abundance: NA
j_gene: TRBJ2-3
d_gene: NA
v_gene: TRBV5-6

CDR3nt: TGCGCCAGCAGCCCAACCGGGGATTGGGATACGCAGTATTTT
CDR3aa: CASSPTGDWDTQYF
abundance: many
j_gene: TRBJ2-3
d_gene: NA
v_gene: TRBV4-1

CDR3nt: TGTGCCAGCCTGGGGGCACAGGGCCCAACTAATGAAAAACTGTTTTTT
CDR3aa: CASLGAQGPTNEKLFF
abundance: many
j_gene: TRBJ1-4
d_gene: NA
v_gene: TRBV2

CDR3nt: TGTGCCAGCAGCCGCGACCCCGCCTACGAGCAGTACTTC
CDR3aa: CASSRDPAYEQYF
abundance: many
j_gene: TRBJ2-7
d_gene: NA
v_gene: TRBV3-1

CDR3nt: TGTGCCAGCAGTTTAGCTCTATGGGGGGGTAGCTCCTACAATGAGCAGTTCTTC
CDR3aa: CASSLALWGGSSYNEQFF
abundance: many
j_gene: TRBJ2-1
d_gene: TRBD2
v_gene: TRBV12-3/TRBV12-4

CDR3nt: TGTGCCAGCAGTTACTCCAGCGGGGGGGACGGGGAGACCCAGTACTTC
CDR3aa: CASSYSSGGDGETQYF
abundance: many
j_gene: TRBJ2-5
d_gene: TRBD2
v_gene: TRBV6-6

CDR3nt: TGTGCCAGCAGCTTAGGAGGGGGGGACTACAATGAGCAGTTCTTC
CDR3aa: CASSLGGGDYNEQFF
abundance: many
j_gene: TRBJ2-1
d_gene: NA
v_gene: TRBV7-9

CDR3nt: TGTGCCAGCAGTGGCGAAGTTGGCACTGAAGCTTTCTTT
CDR3aa: CASSGEVGTEAFF
abundance: many
j_gene: TRBJ1-1
d_gene: NA
v_gene: TRBV2

CDR3nt: TGCAGCGTTACCTACAGGGGGCAAGAGCAGTTCTTC
CDR3aa: CSVTYRGQEQFF
abundance: many
j_gene: TRBJ2-1
d_gene: TRBD1
v_gene: TRBV29-1

CDR3nt: TGTGCCAGCAGCAGGGGCACGGATCAGCCCCAGCATTTT
CDR3aa: CASSRGTDQPQHF
abundance: many
j_gene: TRBJ1-5
d_gene: NA
v_gene: TRBV6-5